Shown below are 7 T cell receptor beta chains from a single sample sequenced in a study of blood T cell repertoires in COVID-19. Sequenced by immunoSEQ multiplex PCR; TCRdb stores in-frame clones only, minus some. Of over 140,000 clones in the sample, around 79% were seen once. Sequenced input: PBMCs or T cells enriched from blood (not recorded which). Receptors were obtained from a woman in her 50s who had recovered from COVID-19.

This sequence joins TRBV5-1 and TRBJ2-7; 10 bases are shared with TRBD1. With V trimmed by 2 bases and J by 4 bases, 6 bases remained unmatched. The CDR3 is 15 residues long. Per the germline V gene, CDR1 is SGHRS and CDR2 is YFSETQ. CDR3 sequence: CASSFLPGQGYEQYF. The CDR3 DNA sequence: TGCGCCAGCAGCTTTTTACCGGGACAGGGGTACGAGCAGTACTTC. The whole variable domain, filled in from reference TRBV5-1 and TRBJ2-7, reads KAGVTQTPRYLIKTRGQQVTLSCSPISGHRSVSWYQQTPGQGLQFLFEYFSETQRNKGNFPGRFSGRQFSNSRSEMNVSTLELGDSALYLCASSFLPGQGYEQYFGPGTRLTVT.

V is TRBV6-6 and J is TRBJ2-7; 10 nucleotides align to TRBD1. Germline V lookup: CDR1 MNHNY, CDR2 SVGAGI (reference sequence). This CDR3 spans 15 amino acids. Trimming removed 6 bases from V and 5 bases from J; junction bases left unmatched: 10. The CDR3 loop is CASRLPGQGSDEQYF. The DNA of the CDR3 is TGTGCCAGCAGACTGCCGGGACAGGGGAGCGACGAGCAGTACTTC.

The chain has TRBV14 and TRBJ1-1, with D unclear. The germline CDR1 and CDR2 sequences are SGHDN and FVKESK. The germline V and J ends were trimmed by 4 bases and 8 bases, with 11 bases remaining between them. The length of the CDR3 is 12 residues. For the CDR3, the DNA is TGTGCCAGCAGCCCAGTGGCCCCAGAAGCTTTCTTT. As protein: CASSPVAPEAFF.

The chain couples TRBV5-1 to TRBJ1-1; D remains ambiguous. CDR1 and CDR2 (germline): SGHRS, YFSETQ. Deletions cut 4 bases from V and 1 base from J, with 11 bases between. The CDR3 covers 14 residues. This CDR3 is CASSGGRGNTEAFF. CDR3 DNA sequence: TGCGCCAGCAGCGGCGGACGGGGGAACACTGAAGCTTTCTTT.

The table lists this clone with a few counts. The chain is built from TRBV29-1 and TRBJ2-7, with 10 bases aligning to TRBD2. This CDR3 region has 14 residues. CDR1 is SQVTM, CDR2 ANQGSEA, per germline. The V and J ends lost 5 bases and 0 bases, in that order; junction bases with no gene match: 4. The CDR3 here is CSVRSSGSSYEQYF. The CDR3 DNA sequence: TGCAGCGTTCGTTCTAGCGGGAGCTCCTACGAGCAGTACTTC.

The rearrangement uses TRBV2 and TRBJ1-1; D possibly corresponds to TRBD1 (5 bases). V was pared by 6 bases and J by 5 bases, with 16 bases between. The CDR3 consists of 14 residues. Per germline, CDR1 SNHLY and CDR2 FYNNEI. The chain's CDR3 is CASSGVSRGTEAFF. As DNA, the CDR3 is TGTGCCAGCAGCGGCGTTAGCCGGGGGACTGAAGCTTTCTTT.

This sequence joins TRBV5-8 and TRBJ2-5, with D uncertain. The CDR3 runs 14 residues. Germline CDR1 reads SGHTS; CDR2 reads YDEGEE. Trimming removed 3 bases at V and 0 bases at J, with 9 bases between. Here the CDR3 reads CASSSPQDQETQYF. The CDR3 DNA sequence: TGTGCCAGCAGCTCGCCGCAGGACCAAGAGACCCAGTACTTC. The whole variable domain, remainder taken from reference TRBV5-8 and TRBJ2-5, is EAGVTQSPTHLIKTRGQQATLRCSPISGHTSVYWYQQALGLGLQFLLWYDEGEERNRGNFPPRFSGRQFPNYSSELNVNALELEDSALYLCASSSPQDQETQYFGPGTRLLVL.